What follows describes a single TCR beta chain. In germline, CDR1 is ENHRY, CDR2 SYGVKD. J gave up 1 base and V 0 bases, and 9 bases lay outside the gene matches. This CDR3 comprises 17 residues. PCR employed 60 Vbeta and 13 Jbeta primers. TCRdb's table, derived via immunoSEQ multiplex PCR, lists solely in-frame clones and lacks some. The sample includes about 160,000 clones, approximately 84% of them seen just once. This specimen comes from a study of cytomegalovirus exposure and HLA in healthy donors. The specimen sequenced was PBMCs. The receptor was isolated from a middle-aged man in good health and CMV-seropositive. The chain employs TRBV10-3 and TRBJ2-7, with 7 bases fitting TRBD1. CDR3 nucleotides: TGTGCCATCAGTGAGTCCTTGGTAGACAGGGCATCCTACGAGCAGTACTTC. It yields the protein CAISESLVDRASYEQYF.